Listed below are T cell receptor beta chains from one sample, sequenced in a study of T-cell memory formation after mild COVID-19. TCRdb re-derived calls from the 5' RACE reads in MiXCR, one entry per CDR3 protein. The sample records roughly 550,000 distinct CDR3 sequences, roughly 20% being singletons. The specimen sequenced was PBMCs or a T cell subset sorted from them (not recorded which). These receptors all stem from an adult woman who had mild COVID-19 (a few samples of this study predate the infection). Cell type and time point are not known. CDR3s include the opening cysteine and the closing phenylalanine or tryptophan. A D gene is named only where the DNA matches it firmly. Some rows have no size entry. The others give once, few or many, or a class for an expanded clone.

D | size | J | length | V | CDR3 | DNA
TRBD1 | many | TRBJ1-1 | 13 | TRBV4-1 | CASRDRGNTEAFF | TGCGCCAGCAGGGACAGGGGGAACACTGAAGCTTTCTTT
- | - | TRBJ1-2 | 14 | TRBV27 | CASSTRGPGEGYTF | TGTGCCAGCAGTACGCGGGGCCCGGGGGAAGGCTACACCTTC
- | few | TRBJ2-3 | 17 | TRBV4-3 | CASSQDRGRGAKDTQYF | TGCGCCAGCAGCCAAGACAGGGGAAGAGGTGCGAAAGATACGCAGTATTTT
TRBD2 | - | TRBJ2-3 | 15 | TRBV6-5 | CASSRLAGVVDTQYF | TGTGCCAGCAGCCGACTAGCGGGAGTCGTAGATACGCAGTATTTT
- | - | TRBJ2-3 | 14 | TRBV6-1 | CASSEGWGTDTQYF | TGTGCCAGCAGTGAAGGTTGGGGGACAGATACGCAGTATTTT
- | - | TRBJ2-7 | 12 | TRBV25-1 | CASSVGGHEQYF | TGTGCCAGCAGTGTGGGCGGCCACGAGCAGTACTTC
- | few | TRBJ1-6 | 16 | TRBV5-1 | CASSLRPTRSDSPLHF | TGCGCCAGCAGCCTACGGCCGACCCGGTCCGATTCACCCCTCCACTTT
- | few | TRBJ1-1 | 13 | TRBV5-1 | CASHNAGETEAFF | TGCGCCTCACATAATGCGGGAGAAACTGAAGCTTTCTTT
- | few | TRBJ1-1 | 14 | TRBV7-9 | CASSTWTVNTEAFF | TGTGCCAGCAGCACCTGGACAGTGAACACTGAAGCTTTCTTT
- | few | TRBJ1-1 | 15 | TRBV5-1 | CASSLVAGSGTEAFF | TGCGCCAGCAGCTTGGTGGCAGGGTCGGGAACTGAAGCTTTCTTT
- | many | TRBJ2-7 | 15 | TRBV24-1 | CATSRAGSSSYEQYF | TGTGCCACCAGTAGGGCTGGTTCTAGCTCCTACGAGCAGTACTTC
TRBD2 | - | TRBJ2-1 | 17 | TRBV19 | CASSIPTASGGYNEQFF | TGTGCCAGTAGTATCCCCACCGCTAGCGGGGGTTACAATGAGCAGTTCTTC
TRBD1 | few | TRBJ1-1 | 13 | TRBV29-1 | CSVGDRGNTEAFF | TGCAGCGTCGGTGACAGGGGGAACACTGAAGCTTTCTTT
- | - | TRBJ1-1 | 14 | TRBV23-1 | CASSQSEGNREAFF | TGCGCCAGCAGTCAATCGGAAGGGAATAGAGAAGCTTTCTTT
TRBD2 | - | TRBJ2-1 | 17 | TRBV6-5 | CASSHRLADTPGNEQFF | TGTGCCAGCAGCCATAGACTAGCGGACACCCCGGGCAATGAGCAGTTCTTC
- | few | TRBJ1-5 | 15 | TRBV7-6 | CASSLAPGANQPQHF | TGTGCCAGCAGCTTAGCACCCGGGGCAAATCAGCCCCAGCATTTT
- | few | TRBJ2-5 | 13 | TRBV24-1 | CATSDQPGETQYF | TGTGCCACCAGTGACCAACCCGGGGAGACCCAGTACTTC
- | few | TRBJ1-2 | 13 | TRBV5-1 | CASSLGAPGGYTF | TGCGCCAGCAGCTTGGGCGCCCCCGGTGGCTACACCTTC
TRBD2 | few | TRBJ2-5 | 16 | TRBV7-3 | CASSTTSGGSQETQYF | TGTGCCAGCAGCACGACTAGCGGGGGCTCACAAGAGACCCAGTACTTC
TRBD2 | - | TRBJ2-3 | 16 | TRBV18 | CASSLTRTSGTDTQYF | TGTGCCAGCTCACTCACCAGGACTAGTGGGACAGATACGCAGTATTTT
- | few | TRBJ1-2 | 16 | TRBV5-1 | CASSLVTPGAGQGYTF | TGCGCCAGCAGCTTGGTCACCCCGGGGGCCGGCCAAGGCTACACCTTC
TRBD2 | many | TRBJ2-3 | 15 | TRBV7-6 | CASSLGGGGTDTQYF | TGTGCCAGCAGCTTAGGCGGGGGAGGAACAGATACGCAGTATTTT
- | few | TRBJ2-3 | 14 | TRBV6-2/TRBV6-3 | CASSYSNGPDTQYF | TGTGCCAGCAGTTACTCGAATGGTCCAGATACGCAGTATTTT
- | few | TRBJ2-1 | 13 | TRBV24-1 | CATSDLNNNEQFF | TGTGCCACCAGTGATTTAAACAACAATGAGCAGTTCTTC
- | many | TRBJ2-7 | 13 | TRBV11-2 | CASSHRGSYEQYF | TGTGCCAGCAGCCACAGAGGCAGCTACGAGCAGTACTTC
TRBD1 | few | TRBJ1-2 | 15 | TRBV7-9 | CASSLSGTDNYGYTF | TGTGCCAGCAGCCTCTCCGGGACAGATAACTATGGCTACACCTTC
- | - | TRBJ1-6 | 17 | TRBV5-1 | CASSLVSISSYKSPLHF | TGCGCCAGCAGCTTGGTTTCAATAAGCTCCTATAAGTCACCCCTCCACTTT
- | - | TRBJ1-3 | 14 | TRBV29-1 | CSVALGLGGNTIYF | TGCAGCGTTGCCCTGGGGCTGGGGGGAAACACCATATATTTT
- | - | TRBJ1-1 | 14 | TRBV27 | CASSFSWENTEAFF | TGTGCCAGCAGTTTTTCGTGGGAGAACACTGAAGCTTTCTTT
- | - | TRBJ2-1 | 15 | TRBV27 | CASSLGTVAYNEQFF | TGTGCCAGCAGTTTGGGTACGGTGGCCTACAATGAGCAGTTCTTC
TRBD1 | - | TRBJ2-2 | 16 | TRBV7-3 | CASSITGVGGTGELFF | TGTGCCAGCAGCATAACAGGGGTGGGCGGCACCGGGGAGCTGTTTTTT
- | many | TRBJ2-3 | 16 | TRBV15 | CATSGGLRQGTDTQYF | TGTGCCACCAGCGGGGGGTTGAGGCAGGGGACAGATACGCAGTATTTT
TRBD2 | - | TRBJ2-7 | 17 | TRBV3-1 | CASSLTAGGTFAYEQYF | TGTGCCAGCAGCCTGACTGCGGGAGGTACCTTCGCCTACGAGCAGTACTTC
TRBD2 | few | TRBJ2-1 | 19 | TRBV12-3/TRBV12-4 | CASSPWTSGRRRTNNEQFF | TGTGCCAGCAGTCCCTGGACTAGCGGGAGAAGAAGAACTAACAATGAGCAGTTCTTC
- | - | TRBJ1-1 | 15 | TRBV7-2 | CASSLARGQNTEAFF | TGTGCCAGCAGCTTAGCGCGGGGACAGAACACTGAAGCTTTCTTT
- | - | TRBJ2-2 | 14 | TRBV6-6 | CASSVAGNTGELFF | TGTGCCAGCAGTGTCGCGGGGAACACCGGGGAGCTGTTTTTT
- | - | TRBJ2-1 | 13 | TRBV14 | CASSQLRWDEQFF | TGTGCCAGCAGCCAACTCCGGTGGGATGAGCAGTTCTTC
TRBD1 | few | TRBJ1-5 | 15 | TRBV7-9 | CASSPGGKWNQPQHF | TGTGCCAGCAGCCCAGGGGGGAAATGGAATCAGCCCCAGCATTTT
TRBD1 | - | TRBJ2-7 | 13 | TRBV10-3 | CAISGGQGYEQYF | TGTGCCATCAGTGGGGGACAGGGGTACGAGCAGTACTTC
- | many | TRBJ2-3 | 15 | TRBV19 | CASSSLGGSTDTQYF | TGTGCCAGTAGTAGTCTTGGGGGGAGCACAGATACGCAGTATTTT